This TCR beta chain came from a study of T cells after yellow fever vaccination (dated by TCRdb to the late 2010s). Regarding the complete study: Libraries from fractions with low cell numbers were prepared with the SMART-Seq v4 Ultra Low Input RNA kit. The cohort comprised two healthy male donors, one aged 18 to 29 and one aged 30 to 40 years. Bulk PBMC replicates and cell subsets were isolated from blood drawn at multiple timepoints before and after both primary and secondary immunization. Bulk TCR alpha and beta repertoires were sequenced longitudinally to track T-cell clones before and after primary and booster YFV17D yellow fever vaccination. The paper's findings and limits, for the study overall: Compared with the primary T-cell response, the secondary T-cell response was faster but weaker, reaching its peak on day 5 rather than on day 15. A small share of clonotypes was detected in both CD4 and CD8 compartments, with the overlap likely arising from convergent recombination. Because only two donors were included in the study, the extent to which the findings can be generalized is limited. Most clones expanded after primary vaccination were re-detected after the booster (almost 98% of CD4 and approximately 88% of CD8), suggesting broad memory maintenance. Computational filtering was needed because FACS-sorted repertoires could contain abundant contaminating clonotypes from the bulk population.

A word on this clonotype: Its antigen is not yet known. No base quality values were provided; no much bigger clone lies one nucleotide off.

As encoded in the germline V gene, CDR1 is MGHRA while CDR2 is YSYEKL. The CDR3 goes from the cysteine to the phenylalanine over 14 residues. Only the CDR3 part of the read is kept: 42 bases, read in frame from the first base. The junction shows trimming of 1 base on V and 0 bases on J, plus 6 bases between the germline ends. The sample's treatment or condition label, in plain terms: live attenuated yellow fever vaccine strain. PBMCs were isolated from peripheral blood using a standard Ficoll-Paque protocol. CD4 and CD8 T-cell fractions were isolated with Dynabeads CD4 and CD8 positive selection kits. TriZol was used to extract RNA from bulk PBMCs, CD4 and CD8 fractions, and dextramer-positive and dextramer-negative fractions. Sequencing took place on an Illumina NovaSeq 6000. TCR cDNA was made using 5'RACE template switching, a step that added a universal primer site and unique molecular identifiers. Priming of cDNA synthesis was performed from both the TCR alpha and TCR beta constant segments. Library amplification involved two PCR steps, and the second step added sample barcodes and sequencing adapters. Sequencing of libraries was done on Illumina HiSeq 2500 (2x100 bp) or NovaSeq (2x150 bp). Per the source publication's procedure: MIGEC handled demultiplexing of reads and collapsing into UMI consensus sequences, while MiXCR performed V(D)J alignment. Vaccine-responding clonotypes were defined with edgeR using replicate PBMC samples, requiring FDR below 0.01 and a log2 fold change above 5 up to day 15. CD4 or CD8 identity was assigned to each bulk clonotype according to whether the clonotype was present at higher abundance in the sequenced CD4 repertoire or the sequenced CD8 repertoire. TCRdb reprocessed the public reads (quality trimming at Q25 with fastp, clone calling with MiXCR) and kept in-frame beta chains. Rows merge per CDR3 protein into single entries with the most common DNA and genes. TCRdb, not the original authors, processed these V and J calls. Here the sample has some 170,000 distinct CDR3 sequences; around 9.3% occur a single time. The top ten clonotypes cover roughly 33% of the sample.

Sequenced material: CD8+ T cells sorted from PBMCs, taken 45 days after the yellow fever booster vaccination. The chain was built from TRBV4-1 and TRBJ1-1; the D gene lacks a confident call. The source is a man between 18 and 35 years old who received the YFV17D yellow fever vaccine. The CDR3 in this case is CASSQGPLNTEAFF. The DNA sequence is TGCGCCAGCAGCCAAGGGCCCTTGAACACTGAAGCTTTCTTT.